The 25 T cell receptor beta chains below all came from one sample that was sequenced in a study of T cells in Graves' hyperthyroidism and ophthalmopathy. Authors of the study amplified TCR beta CDR3 regions from RNA transcripts. HTBI primers drove first-round RT-PCR of the TCR CDR3. TCRdb used MiXCR to reprocess the multiplex PCR reads, holding one entry per CDR3 protein. The sample yields a few hundred thousand distinct CDR3 sequences, more than 15% seen once. Material for sequencing was blood. The receptor set was obtained from a woman in her late teens or twenties with Graves' ophthalmopathy.

J is TRBJ1-2 and V is TRBV5-8; D gene unclear. This CDR3 is built from 15 residues. V shed 2 bases and J shed 4 bases, with 15 bases lying between them. CDR1 is SGHTS, CDR2 YDEGEE, per germline. The CDR3 region has the DNA TGTGCCAGCAGCTTCAAGGTTCCCGGAACCTATGGCTACACCTTC. Protein: CASSFKVPGTYGYTF.

This chain links TRBV12-3 or TRBV12-4 with TRBJ2-7, with a weak D call TRBD2 (5 bases). This CDR3 spans 14 amino acids. Trimming took off 5 bases at V and 5 bases at J, with 16 bases between the two ends. CDR3 sequence reads: CASSLLVSVHEQYF. CDR3 in DNA: TGTGCCAGCAGTCTACTAGTTTCTGTCCACGAGCAGTACTTC.

J is TRBJ1-6 and V is TRBV6-5; TRBD1 matches 8 bases. The CDR3 has 17 amino acids. CDR1 is MNHEY, CDR2 SVGAGI, per germline. V trimming: 0 bases; J trimming: 4 bases; junction bases outside the gene matches: 5. This CDR3 reads CASSYSGQVIYNSPLHF. DNA for the CDR3: TGTGCCAGCAGTTACTCGGGACAGGTGATATATAATTCACCCCTCCACTTT.

This clonotype was counted between two and nine times. V is TRBV14 and J is TRBJ1-2; D remains ambiguous. Germline V gives CDR1 SGHDN, CDR2 FVKESK. The CDR3 sequence is 13 residues long. V was pared by 1 base and J by 0 bases, with 3 bases between. Here the CDR3 DNA reads TGTGCCAGCAGCCAAGTAGCTAACTATGGCTACACCTTC. Amino acid sequence: CASSQVANYGYTF. The full variable domain, rest sourced from reference TRBV14 and TRBJ1-2, is EAGVTQFPSHSVIEKGQTVTLRCDPISGHDNLYWYRRVMGKEIKFLLHFVKESKQDESGMPNNRFLAERTGGTYSTLKVQPAELEDSGVYFCASSQVANYGYTFGSGTRLTVV.

This clonotype appeared many times. This chain connects TRBV28 to TRBJ2-7; D might be TRBD2 (7 bases). Between the trimmed V and J ends, which lost 10 bases and 0 bases, there was a span of 19 bases. The CDR3 runs 15 residues. Germline V gene sequence: CDR1 MDHEN, CDR2 SYDVKM. The CDR3 spells CATRAGAYISYEQYF. The CDR3 DNA reads TGTGCCACCAGGGCGGGGGCCTATATCTCCTACGAGCAGTACTTC.

At least ten counts were recorded for this clonotype. The gene calls are TRBV28 and TRBJ2-7; the match to TRBD2 covers 11 bases. The CDR3 length is 13 residues. Germline-derived CDR1 and CDR2 are MDHEN and SYDVKM. The J segment lost 7 bases and the V segment lost 5 bases, leaving 4 bases of the junction unmatched. CDR3 in DNA: TGTGCCAGCAGTCCAACTAGCGGGAGTGAGCAGTACTTC. Protein sequence: CASSPTSGSEQYF.

The table lists this clonotype with a few counts. This sequence joins TRBV5-1 and TRBJ2-7; the match to TRBD2 covers 8 bases. CDR1 is SGHRS, CDR2 YFSETQ, per germline. After removal of 4 bases from V and 2 bases from J, the junction contained 23 bases not matched to a gene. This CDR3 comprises 20 residues. CDR3: CASSPRRAKTGLVIPYEQYF. The CDR3 DNA sequence: TGCGCCAGCAGCCCCCGGCGGGCTAAAACGGGACTAGTCATACCCTACGAGCAGTACTTC.

Comments on this clonotype: Being one base from a much bigger clone, this may be a read error. V and J are TRBV6-1 and TRBJ2-1; D call uncertain. Trimming cost V 2 bases and J 5 bases, with 4 bases left between them. Germline CDR1 reads MNHNS; CDR2 reads SASEGT. The CDR3 runs to 12 residues. CDR3 amino acids: CASSEPNNEQFF. As DNA, the CDR3 is TGTGCCAGCAGTGAACCGAACAATGAGCAGTTCTTC.

This clonotype occurred a few times. This chain links TRBV6-2 or TRBV6-3 with TRBJ2-3; TRBD2 aligns across 8 bases. Trimming took 2 bases from V and 6 from J; bases not matched to a gene: 7. CDR3 length equals 15 residues. Germline lookup yields CDR1 MNHEY and CDR2 SVGEGT. The CDR3 bases are TGTGCCAGCAGTTACCGGCGGGGGGTTTGGGATACGCAGTATTTT. Its protein is CASSYRRGVWDTQYF.

The chain uses TRBV7-8 and TRBJ2-7; the match to TRBD2 covers 11 bases. This CDR3 is built from 15 residues. In germline, CDR1 is SGHVS, CDR2 FQNEAQ. Unmatched junction bases numbered 6, after V lost 5 bases and J lost 3 bases. Here the CDR3 DNA reads TGTGCCAGCAGCGAAGGACTAGCGGGTTACTACGAGCAGTACTTC. Protein product: CASSEGLAGYYEQYF.

The chain joins TRBV7-9 to TRBJ2-5, with D possibly TRBD1 on 5 matching bases. Germline CDR1 reads SEHNR; CDR2 reads FQNEAQ (reference sequence). This CDR3 has 15 amino acids. Trimming took 3 bases from V and 3 from J, leaving 14 bases between them. In nucleotides, the CDR3 is TGTGCCAGCAGCTTCCAAACACCAGGGAAAGAGACCCAGTACTTC. Its translation: CASSFQTPGKETQYF. The full variable domain, with the rest looked up from reference TRBV7-9 and TRBJ2-5, is DTGVSQNPRHKITKRGQNVTFRCDPISEHNRLYWYRQTLGQGPEFLTYFQNEAQLEKSRLLSDRFSAERPKGSFSTLEIQRTEQGDSAMYLCASSFQTPGKETQYFGPGTRLLVL.

This clonotype was recorded at least ten times. The V and J genes are TRBV20-1 and TRBJ1-1, with unresolved D. Germline V CDR1 and CDR2: DFQATT, SNEGSKA (reference sequence). The CDR3 is 13 residues long. V was cut by 3 bases and J by 0 bases, with 8 bases left in between. Here the CDR3 DNA reads TGCAGTGCTAGGCCAGCCCTGAACACTGAAGCTTTCTTT. Its protein is CSARPALNTEAFF.

Of note for this clonotype: A much larger clone is a single base away; this may be a read error. This chain links TRBV15 with TRBJ2-6, with no clear D. Germline values: CDR1 LNHNV, CDR2 YYDKDF (reference sequence). V was clipped by 0 bases and J by 1 base, with 4 bases between them. The CDR3 sequence is 15 residues long. In DNA, the CDR3 is TGTGCCACCAGCAGAGAAGGGTCTGGGGCCAACGTCCTGACTTTC. This encodes CATSREGSGANVLTF.

This clonotype was detected only a few times. The genes are TRBV29-1 and TRBJ1-2, with a weak D call TRBD1 (5 bases). This CDR3 has 15 amino acids. V shed 6 bases and J shed 0 bases, with 17 bases lying between them. Germline assignment: CDR1 SQVTM and CDR2 ANQGSEA. This chain's CDR3 is CSVRGIRGANYGYTF. The CDR3 coding sequence is TGCAGCGTCCGGGGCATACGGGGGGCTAACTATGGCTACACCTTC. Full variable domain (rest looked up from reference TRBV29-1 and TRBJ1-2): SAVISQKPSRDICQRGTSLTIQCQVDSQVTMMFWYRQQPGQSLTLIATANQGSEATYESGFVIDKFPISRPNLTFSTLTVSNMSPEDSSIYLCSVRGIRGANYGYTFGSGTRLTVV.

The chain recombines TRBV2 with TRBJ1-6; 11 bases agree with TRBD1. The V gene's germline CDR1 is SNHLY and CDR2 FYNNEI. The CDR3 is made up of 16 amino acids. The V gene end was trimmed by 6 bases and the J gene end by 8 bases; junction bases not matched to a gene: 9. CDR3 in amino acids: CASRDRGPSRDSPLHF. The DNA for the CDR3 is TGTGCCAGCAGGGACAGGGGGCCAAGCCGGGATTCACCCCTCCACTTT.

A note on this clonotype: A much larger clone differs from this one at a single base, so this may be a read error. V and J are TRBV3-1 and TRBJ1-6; maybe TRBD1 (6 bases). The CDR3 spans 13 residues. The V gene's germline CDR1 is LGHDT and CDR2 YNNKEL (reference sequence). Between the trimmed V and J ends, which lost 1 base and 10 bases, there was a span of 8 bases. CDR3 region: CASSQGGASPLHF. Here the CDR3 DNA reads TGTGCCAGCAGCCAAGGGGGGGCATCACCCCTCCACTTT.

The chain links TRBV10-2 to TRBJ2-1, with TRBD2 matching over 10 bases. Trimming at V came to 6 bases and at J to 2 bases, leaving 4 bases not matched to a gene. Germline V gives CDR1 WSHSY, CDR2 SAAADI. CDR3 size: 15 residues. CDR3 region: CASRKRGGPYNEQFF. CDR3 DNA: TGCGCCAGCAGAAAGCGGGGGGGCCCCTACAATGAGCAGTTCTTC.

The CDR3 DNA reads as TGTGCCAGCAGTTTACGACAGGGGAGGTCTAACTATGGCTACACCTTC. Translating gives CASSLRQGRSNYGYTF. V is TRBV27 and J is TRBJ1-2; 8 nucleotides line up with TRBD1. Germline V lookup: CDR1 MNHEY, CDR2 SMNVEV (reference sequence). CDR3 length equals 16 residues. V lost 2 bases, J lost 0 bases, and 5 bases stayed unmatched.

At least ten counts were recorded for this clonotype. CDR3 loop: CASSQGDQGNTEAFF. CDR3 bases: TGTGCCAGCAGCCAGGGGGACCAGGGGAACACTGAAGCTTTCTTT. V and J are TRBV12-3 or TRBV12-4 and TRBJ1-1; TRBD1 agrees at 7 bases. V trimming: 6 bases; J trimming: 1 base; junction bases outside the gene matches: 8. The CDR3 runs to 15 residues.

This clonotype was seen only a few times. The chain employs TRBV10-3 and TRBJ2-3; weak D call: TRBD1 (6 bases). The germline V and J ends were trimmed by 10 bases and 1 base, with 12 bases remaining between them. The CDR3 loop spans 13 amino acids. The V gene's germline CDR1 is ENHRY and CDR2 SYGVKD. Here the CDR3 reads CATGVGGTDTQYF. In DNA, the CDR3 is TGTGCCACAGGGGTGGGAGGCACAGATACGCAGTATTTT.

This clonotype was found many times. This chain joins TRBV27 and TRBJ2-7; TRBD1 matches 7 bases. The germline V gene encodes CDR1 MNHEY and CDR2 SMNVEV (reference sequence). Trimming removed 7 bases from V and 2 bases from J; junction bases left unmatched: 14. The CDR3 runs to 16 residues. The CDR3 sequence is CASKKRPRQGTYEQYF. In DNA, the CDR3 is TGTGCCAGCAAAAAGAGGCCCCGACAGGGAACCTACGAGCAGTACTTC.

This clonotype was seen repeatedly, ten times or more. The CDR3 DNA sequence: TGTGCCAGCTCACCACCCGGACAGGGACTTAGAGAAGCTTTCTTT. Protein sequence: CASSPPGQGLREAFF. The chain links TRBV18 to TRBJ1-1; TRBD1 matches at 8 bases. CDR1 is KGHSH, CDR2 LQKENI, per germline. The CDR3 runs 15 residues. With 0 bases clipped from V and 8 bases from J, the junction kept 8 bases outside the gene matches. The variable domain in full, completed from reference TRBV18 and TRBJ1-1, reads NAGVMQNPRHLVRRRGQEARLRCSPMKGHSHVYWYRQLPEEGLKFMVYLQKENIIDESGMPKERFSAEFPKEGPSILRIQQVVRGDSAAYFCASSPPGQGLREAFFGQGTRLTVV.

This clonotype came up many times. J is TRBJ1-1 and V is TRBV19; unclear D gene. V lost 5 bases and J lost 2, with 21 bases in between. CDR3 length equals 17 residues. CDR1 and CDR2 (germline): LNHDA, SQIVND (reference sequence). CDR3 in DNA: TGTGCCAGTAGTGCGACGTGGGTGCGGTTTGCAAACACTGAAGCTTTCTTT. Residues: CASSATWVRFANTEAFF.

This clonotype was recorded a few times. The V call is TRBV27, the J call TRBJ2-2; TRBD2 agrees at 7 bases. CDR3 size: 15 residues. J was trimmed by 1 base and V by 7 bases; bases with no gene match: 6. Germline-derived CDR1 and CDR2 are MNHEY and SMNVEV (reference sequence). CDR3: CASTLTGGNTGELFF. In DNA, the CDR3 is TGTGCCAGCACACTAACGGGGGGGAACACCGGGGAGCTGTTTTTT.

This clonotype was counted a few times. V and J are TRBV9 and TRBJ2-7, with 11 nucleotides matching TRBD2. Per the germline V gene, CDR1 is SGDLS and CDR2 is YYNGEE. V lost 2 bases and J lost 7; bases outside the gene matches: 8. The CDR3 has 15 amino acids. The CDR3 region has the DNA TGTGCCAGCAGCGTCGGGACTAGCGGTGAGGATGAGCAGTACTTC. It codes for CASSVGTSGEDEQYF.